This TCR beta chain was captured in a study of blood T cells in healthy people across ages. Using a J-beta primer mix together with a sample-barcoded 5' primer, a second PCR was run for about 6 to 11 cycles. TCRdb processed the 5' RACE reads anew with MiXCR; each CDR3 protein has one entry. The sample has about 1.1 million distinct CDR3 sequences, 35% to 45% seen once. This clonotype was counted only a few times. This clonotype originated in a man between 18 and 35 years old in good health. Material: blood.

For the CDR3, the DNA is TGCGCCAGCAGCACCGGGAGCCTGTATGGCTACACCTTC. Amino acids: CASSTGSLYGYTF. V is TRBV4-1 and J is TRBJ1-2; D is unresolved. From germline, CDR1 is MGHRA and CDR2 YSYEKL. This CDR3 has 13 amino acids. Trimming took 5 bases from V and 5 from J, leaving 12 bases between them.